This TCR beta chain was recovered during a study of cytomegalovirus exposure and HLA in healthy donors. Turning to the study itself: A prior analysis found roughly 110 million unique TCR beta sequences from approximately 200 million T cells. Counted in an early data release were 65 million to 100 million unique TCRs from HLA-typed donors.

Study observations and caveats: The productive fraction for most TCR beta V segments was about 87% or about 30% in an earlier analysis. Prediction of most subjects' HLA-A and HLA-B alleles by TCR beta sequences was reportedly accurate.

Primers for the PCR totalled 60 Vbeta and 13 Jbeta. TCRdb's copy holds only in-frame clones and misses some; the assay was immunoSEQ multiplex PCR. This sample carries about 96,000 clones, 55% to 75% of them seen once, and the ten largest clones take roughly 3.2%. The CDR3 consists of 16 residues. Germline loops: CDR1 SGDLS, CDR2 YYNGEE. Unmatched junction bases numbered 4, after V lost 3 bases and J lost 3 bases. Comment on this clone: Its antigen is undetermined.

The chain recombines TRBV9 with TRBJ1-3; TRBD1 matches 12 bases. The receptor was isolated from a man aged 55 to 70 in good health and CMV-seronegative. The source material was PBMCs. The CDR3 is CASSGRDRGLGNTIYF. CDR3 bases: TGTGCCAGCAGCGGGCGGGACAGGGGGCTTGGAAACACCATATATTTT.